This entry is about one TCR beta chain. Data came from immunoSEQ multiplex PCR; TCRdb stores just in-frame clones and leaves some out. The data hold about 100,000 clones, with less than 95% observed a single time. The sample comes from a study of blood T cell repertoires in COVID-19. With V trimmed by 4 bases and J by 3 bases, 7 bases remained unmatched. The CDR3 runs to 15 residues. Germline V lookup: CDR1 SGHNT, CDR2 YYREEE (reference sequence). Sequences were obtained from peripheral blood. This clonotype originated in a man younger than 35 with COVID-19, enrolled during active disease. This sequence joins TRBV5-4 and TRBJ1-1; TRBD1 agrees at 9 bases. CDR3 sequence: CASSNGDREDTEAFF. DNA of the CDR3: TGTGCCAGCAGCAACGGGGACAGGGAGGACACTGAAGCTTTCTTT.